Listed below are T cell receptor beta chains from one sample, sequenced in a study of blood T cell repertoires in COVID-19. Sequencing was performed with immunoSEQ multiplex PCR; in TCRdb, only in-frame clones are kept and a portion is missing. Of under 300,000 clones listed, 88% are singletons. The sequenced sample was PBMCs or T cells enriched from blood (not recorded which). The source is a woman between 40 and 55 years old with acute COVID-19. The CDR3 runs from the conserved cysteine through the conserved F or W. The D gene is left open where the match is weak. Size values are once, few and many counts, or a class for expanded clones, and some rows have none.

CASSWDRGRNSPLHF	TGTGCCAGCAGTTGGGACAGGGGGCGGAATTCACCCCTCCACTTT	.	TRBV2	TRBD1	TRBJ1-6
CASSDGQGDYNEQFF	TGCGCCAGCAGTGATGGACAGGGGGACTACAATGAGCAGTTCTTC	.	TRBV10-1	TRBD1	TRBJ2-1
CATSPTSGHTDTQYF	TGTGCCACCAGTCCTACTAGCGGTCACACAGATACGCAGTATTTT	.	TRBV24-1	TRBD2	TRBJ2-3
CASSHGGRYEQYF	TGTGCCAGCAGCCACGGGGGACGTTACGAGCAGTACTTC	.	TRBV5-4	.	TRBJ2-7
CASSYSGSGNTGELFF	TGTGCCAGCAGTTACTCAGGTAGCGGGAACACCGGGGAGCTGTTTTTT	.	TRBV6-2/TRBV6-3	.	TRBJ2-2
CASGLLGTTRNEQFF	TGTGCCAGCGGCCTTTTGGGGACTACTCGCAATGAGCAGTTCTTC	.	TRBV6-2/TRBV6-3	TRBD2	TRBJ2-1
CAWSPLSGELFF	TGTGCCTGGAGTCCTCTTAGCGGGGAGCTGTTTTTT	.	TRBV30	.	TRBJ2-2
CASRADPYGLNSPLHF	TGTGCCAGCAGGGCCGATCCCTATGGGCTTAATTCACCCCTCCACTTT	.	TRBV2	.	TRBJ1-6
CASSLGGMNTEAFF	TGTGCCAGCAGCTTAGGGGGCATGAACACTGAAGCTTTCTTT	.	TRBV7-9	.	TRBJ1-1
CASSLGLRGTETQYF	TGTGCTAGCAGCTTAGGGTTGCGGGGAACAGAGACCCAGTACTTC	once	TRBV7-7	.	TRBJ2-5
CASSPGEALGETQYF	TGTGCCAGCAGTCCCGGGGAGGCCCTCGGGGAGACCCAGTACTTC	.	TRBV7-2	.	TRBJ2-5
CASSLPLAGLAGGKTQYF	TGTGCCAGCAGCTTACCCCTCGCGGGACTAGCGGGAGGAAAGACCCAGTACTTC	.	TRBV7-9	TRBD2	TRBJ2-5
CASSRDTNYGYTF	TGTGCCAGCAGTCGGGACACCAACTATGGCTACACCTTC	.	TRBV2	.	TRBJ1-2
CASSPVHGQDPDTQYF	TGTGCCAGCTCACCTGTCCACGGACAGGATCCAGATACGCAGTATTTT	.	TRBV18	TRBD1	TRBJ2-3
CASSGGQGWNEKLFF	TGTGCCAGCAGCGGCGGACAGGGATGGAATGAAAAACTGTTTTTT	.	TRBV7-2	TRBD1	TRBJ1-4
CASSLAQGSQPQHF	TGCGCCAGCAGCTTGGCGCAGGGGAGTCAGCCCCAGCATTTT	.	TRBV5-1	.	TRBJ1-5
CASSEVGVGEAFF	TGTGCCAGCAGTGAAGTAGGGGTGGGTGAAGCTTTCTTT	.	TRBV25-1	.	TRBJ1-1
CASSYAQGAGELFF	TGTGCCAGCAGTTACGCACAGGGGGCCGGGGAGCTGTTTTTT	few	TRBV6-5	TRBD1	TRBJ2-2
CASSAPGLGSSYEQYF	TGTGCCAGCAGCGCACCGGGACTAGGGAGCTCCTACGAGCAGTACTTC	.	TRBV7-2	TRBD2	TRBJ2-7
CASSLGRGSQETQYF	TGCGCCAGCAGCTTGGGTAGGGGCAGTCAAGAGACCCAGTACTTC	.	TRBV5-1	.	TRBJ2-5
CASSWSTSGRDNEQFF	TGTGCCAGCAGCTGGTCGACTAGCGGGAGGGACAATGAGCAGTTCTTC	.	TRBV7-8	TRBD2	TRBJ2-1
CAWSAFAGGGTEAFF	TGTGCCTGGAGTGCTTTCGCCGGGGGGGGCACTGAAGCTTTCTTT	.	TRBV30	.	TRBJ1-1
CSASRGTGGAETQYF	TGCAGTGCTAGTAGGGGGACAGGGGGCGCGGAGACCCAGTACTTC	few	TRBV20-1	TRBD1	TRBJ2-5
CASIGGVNEQFF	TGTGCCAGCATAGGGGGGGTCAATGAGCAGTTCTTC	.	TRBV2	.	TRBJ2-1
CASSLMSGISNSPLHF	TGTGCCAGCAGCTTAATGTCAGGGATCTCTAATTCACCCCTCCACTTT	.	TRBV7-2	.	TRBJ1-6
CASRGTGVNEQYF	TGTGCCAGCAGGGGGACAGGGGTAAACGAGCAGTACTTC	.	TRBV2	TRBD1	TRBJ2-7
CASSTEMDRATSEQYF	TGCGCCAGCAGCACAGAAATGGACAGGGCGACATCCGAGCAGTACTTC	.	TRBV5-1	TRBD1	TRBJ2-7
CAITAEHVIEAFF	TGTGCCATCACCGCTGAGCATGTCATTGAAGCTTTCTTT	.	TRBV10-3	.	TRBJ1-1
CASRNRGGAAEAFF	TGTGCCAGCAGAAATCGAGGGGGAGCGGCTGAAGCTTTCTTT	.	TRBV6-5	.	TRBJ1-1
CASSQVGQSYGYTF	TGCGCCAGCAGCCAAGTGGGACAGAGCTATGGCTACACCTTC	.	TRBV4-3	TRBD1	TRBJ1-2
CASSSPGVGPYTEAFF	TGTGCCAGCAGCTCCCCGGGGGTGGGCCCTTACACTGAAGCTTTCTTT	.	TRBV7-9	.	TRBJ1-1
CASSPEGTAAYEQYF	TGTGCCAGCTCACCGGAGGGAACAGCAGCCTACGAGCAGTACTTC	.	TRBV18	.	TRBJ2-7
CASSSLGGNSPLHF	TGTGCCAGCAGCTCATTAGGGGGTAATTCACCCCTCCACTTT	.	TRBV7-6	.	TRBJ1-6
CASSLASGKRNTEAFF	TGCGCCAGCAGCTTGGCGTCAGGGAAAAGAAACACTGAAGCTTTCTTT	.	TRBV5-1	.	TRBJ1-1
CASRPSQGGGPLHF	TGTGCCAGCAGACCCTCACAGGGAGGGGGGCCCCTCCACTTT	.	TRBV28	.	TRBJ1-6
CATSDTPGLAGNEQFF	TGTGCCACCAGTGATACACCGGGACTAGCGGGTAATGAGCAGTTCTTC	.	TRBV24-1	TRBD2	TRBJ2-1
CASSLVPGQGSNTEAFF	TGTGCCAGCAGCTTAGTCCCGGGACAGGGTTCTAACACTGAAGCTTTCTTT	.	TRBV11-2	TRBD1	TRBJ1-1
CASSSPGQNTEAFF	TGCGCCAGCAGCTCGCCGGGACAAAACACTGAAGCTTTCTTT	.	TRBV5-1	.	TRBJ1-1
CASSRQASSPLHF	TGTGCCAGTAGTAGACAAGCCTCTTCACCCCTCCACTTT	once	TRBV19	.	TRBJ1-6
CASKRLEVSTDTQYF	TGCGCCAGCAAGAGACTGGAGGTTAGCACAGATACGCAGTATTTT	.	TRBV5-1	.	TRBJ2-3
CAWGSGASMFF	.	.	TRBV30	.	TRBJ1-4
CASTVRAGANVLTF	TGTGCCAGTACGGTTCGGGCTGGGGCCAACGTCCTGACTTTC	.	TRBV19	.	TRBJ2-6
CASSLDPTGNEQFF	TGTGCCAGCAGCTTGGACCCGACAGGCAATGAGCAGTTCTTC	.	TRBV5-4	.	TRBJ2-1
CASSMGDRGDNEQFF	TGTGCCAGTAGTATGGGGGACAGGGGTGATAATGAGCAGTTCTTC	.	TRBV19	TRBD1	TRBJ2-1
CASSRTGGGSPLHF	TGTGCCAGCTCGAGGACAGGGGGGGGTTCACCCCTCCACTTT	.	TRBV14	TRBD1	TRBJ1-6
CATSRGVDTQYF	TGTGCCACCAGCAGAGGAGTAGATACGCAGTATTTT	.	TRBV15	.	TRBJ2-3
CASSQDSDRVLGYTF	TGTGCCAGCAGCCAGGATTCCGACAGGGTATTAGGCTACACCTTC	.	TRBV4-2	TRBD1	TRBJ1-2
CASSLDDSSAQPQHF	TGTGCCAGCAGCCTGGATGACAGCAGCGCCCAGCCCCAGCATTTT	.	TRBV6-2/TRBV6-3	.	TRBJ1-5
CAIRDDLRSTYGYTF	TGTGCCATCAGGGATGACTTGAGAAGTACCTATGGCTACACCTTC	.	TRBV10-3	.	TRBJ1-2
CASSLTDTQYF	TGTGCCAGCAGTCTTACAGATACGCAGTATTTT	.	TRBV12-3/TRBV12-4	.	TRBJ2-3
CASSQDGLATTDTQYF	TGCGCCAGCAGCCAAGATGGGCTAGCAACCACAGATACGCAGTATTTT	.	TRBV4-1	.	TRBJ2-3
CAISPAGNQPQHF	TGTGCCATCAGCCCCGCGGGAAATCAGCCCCAGCATTTT	.	TRBV10-3	.	TRBJ1-5
CSVSRGGGTEAFF	TGCAGCGTTTCTAGGGGAGGGGGCACTGAAGCTTTCTTT	.	TRBV29-1	.	TRBJ1-1
CASSEEGLGQPQHF	TGTGCCAGCAGTGAAGAGGGACTTGGGCAGCCCCAGCATTTT	.	TRBV6-1	.	TRBJ1-5
CASSLLAGVALVTQYF	TGTGCCAGCAGCCTCTTAGCGGGAGTAGCCCTAGTTACGCAGTATTTT	.	TRBV5-5	TRBD2	TRBJ2-3
CASSYAGGPSYEQYF	TGTGCCAGCAGTTACGCGGGGGGGCCCTCCTACGAGCAGTACTTC	.	TRBV6-6	TRBD2	TRBJ2-7
CASSEYPGQGRGYTF	TGTGCCAGCAGTGAATACCCCGGACAGGGGCGCGGCTACACCTTC	.	TRBV25-1	TRBD1	TRBJ1-2